These 12 T cell receptor beta chains originate from one sample sequenced in a study of T cell repertoires in cytomegalovirus infection. Their specific antigens are unknown. TCRdb recomputed calls from the reads with MiXCR, one row per CDR3 protein. The table shows roughly 500,000 distinct CDR3 sequences, with 30% to 40% occurring only once. Sequences were derived from cultured PBMCs, sampled from culture after CMV antigen stimulation. These receptors originate from a human donor in good health (CMV status not recorded). Some clones in this sample may be carry-over from other donors' samples.

The rearrangement links TRBV4-1 to TRBJ2-7; D call uncertain. V was trimmed by 0 bases and J by 2 bases, leaving 8 bases between them. Germline values: CDR1 MGHRA, CDR2 YSYEKL. This CDR3 comprises 14 residues. The chain's CDR3 is CASSQERTAYEQYF. In DNA form, the CDR3 reads TGCGCCAGCAGCCAAGAACGGACGGCCTACGAGCAGTACTTC.

The gene calls are TRBV9 and TRBJ1-6; no firm D call. This CDR3 region has 13 residues. Germline loops: CDR1 SGDLS, CDR2 YYNGEE. V was cut by 2 bases and J by 8 bases, with 8 bases left in between. CDR3 protein: CASSVAIDSPLHF. CDR3 sequence (DNA): TGTGCCAGCAGCGTTGCGATCGATTCACCCCTCCACTTT.

The CDR3 protein is CASSEEMITYGYTF. The CDR3 coding sequence is TGTGCCAGCAGTGAGGAGATGATAACCTATGGCTACACCTTC. This chain links TRBV2 with TRBJ1-2; D unclear. Germline V gene sequence: CDR1 SNHLY, CDR2 FYNNEI. Trimming pared 3 bases from V and 4 bases from J, leaving 12 bases between. CDR3 size: 14 residues.

The chain joins TRBV6-6 to TRBJ2-4; perhaps D is TRBD1 or TRBD2 (6 bases each). The CDR3 has 15 amino acids. The germline V gene has CDR1 MNHNY and CDR2 SVGAGI (reference sequence). V was cut by 9 bases and J by 3 bases, with 18 bases left in between. The CDR3 region is CASNTGRIGKNIQYF. The DNA of the CDR3 is TGTGCCAGTAACACAGGGAGGATAGGCAAAAACATTCAGTACTTC.

The chain employs TRBV5-4 and TRBJ1-2; 7 nucleotides agree with TRBD1. Germline trimming cut 2 bases from V and 2 bases from J; bases unmatched to any gene: 3. CDR3 size: 14 residues. Germline loops: CDR1 SGHNT, CDR2 YYREEE (reference sequence). In nucleotides, the CDR3 is TGTGCCAGCAGCTTACGGGACAGCAACTATGGCTACACCTTC. Amino acid sequence: CASSLRDSNYGYTF.

The gene calls are TRBV6-2 or TRBV6-3 and TRBJ1-2; 8 nucleotides match TRBD1. The CDR3 is 13 residues long. The ends lost 5 bases at V and 7 bases at J; junction bases unmatched: 6. CDR1 and CDR2 (germline): MNHEY, SVGEGT. Here the CDR3 reads CASSTTGGLGYTF. CDR3 DNA: TGTGCCAGCAGTACTACAGGGGGTCTTGGCTACACCTTC.

V is TRBV4-2 and J is TRBJ2-1; D call uncertain. The CDR3 length is 17 residues. Trimming pared 1 base from V and 0 bases from J, leaving 13 bases between. The germline CDR1 and CDR2 sequences are LGHNA and YNFKEQ. DNA for the CDR3: TGTGCCAGCAGCCAAGTGGGCGGATTTAGCTCCTACAATGAGCAGTTCTTC. Its protein product is CASSQVGGFSSYNEQFF.

This clonotype appeared many times. The chain carries TRBV7-2 and TRBJ2-1; 9 bases fit TRBD1. V lost 5 bases and J lost 3; bases outside the gene matches: 11. The CDR3 has 17 amino acids. Germline values: CDR1 SGHTA, CDR2 FQGNSA. The CDR3 sequence is CASSPRKTGGGYNEQFF. The CDR3 bases are TGTGCCAGCAGCCCCCGGAAAACAGGGGGCGGCTACAATGAGCAGTTCTTC.

This clonotype has a handful of counts. The J gene is TRBJ2-1, the V gene TRBV29-1; no firm D call. The CDR3 runs to 14 residues. Trimming shortened V by 2 bases and J by 4 bases, and 12 bases separated the two germline ends. Germline CDR1 SQVTM, CDR2 ANQGSEA. The CDR3 DNA is TGCAGCGTTGAATTGGGTAACGCTTACAATGAGCAGTTCTTC. The encoded protein is CSVELGNAYNEQFF.

The CDR3 bases are TGTGCCAGCAGGCGGCTAGCGGTACCCTACGAGCAGTACGTC. Its translation is CASRRLAVPYEQYV. This chain joins TRBV6-2 or TRBV6-3 and TRBJ2-7; 7 bases match TRBD2. V trimming: 6 bases; J trimming: 2 bases; junction bases outside the gene matches: 7. The CDR3 is made up of 14 amino acids. The germline gives CDR1 MNHEY, CDR2 SVGEGT.

This clonotype was seen a handful of times. The J gene is TRBJ1-5, the V gene TRBV12-3 or TRBV12-4; no reliable D call. The CDR3 is 15 residues long. Trimming shortened V by 0 bases and J by 3 bases, and 9 bases separated the two germline ends. The CDR3 DNA sequence: TGTGCCAGCAGTTTAGCGGGCGGATTCAATCAGCCCCAGCATTTT. This translates into CASSLAGGFNQPQHF.

This clonotype has just a few counts. The chain links TRBV19 to TRBJ1-2, with D maybe TRBD1 (5 bases). V shed 5 bases and J shed 6 bases, with 16 bases lying between them. Per the germline V gene, CDR1 is LNHDA and CDR2 is SQIVND (reference sequence). CDR3 length: 14 residues. Here the CDR3 reads CASSYRDLWNGYTF. CDR3 bases: TGTGCCAGTAGTTACCGGGACCTATGGAATGGCTACACCTTC.